The 29 T cell receptor beta chains given below trace back to one sample, sequenced in a study of OX40 agonist ivuxolimab in advanced cancers. Some clones are missing from TCRdb's copy, which holds only in-frame ones; the method was immunoSEQ multiplex PCR. The data contain nearly 25,000 clones, roughly 75% of them singletons. Sequencing was performed on CD4+ or CD8+ T cells sorted from blood, taken in a trial of the OX40 agonist ivuxolimab. The source of these receptors is an adult with an advanced solid tumor such as melanoma, head and neck, liver or kidney cancer.

This chain links TRBV5-6 with TRBJ1-5, with 7 nucleotides matching TRBD1. Germline V gene data show CDR1 as SGHDT and CDR2 as YYEEEE. This CDR3 contains 16 residues. After removal of 1 base from V and 6 bases from J, the junction contained 10 bases not matched to a gene. CDR3 region: CASSLKEGASGQPQHF. CDR3 nucleotide sequence: TGTGCCAGCAGCTTGAAGGAGGGGGCATCGGGTCAGCCCCAGCATTTT. Full variable domain (remainder filled in from reference TRBV5-6 and TRBJ1-5): DAGVTQSPTHLIKTRGQQVTLRCSPKSGHDTVSWYQQALGQGPQFIFQYYEEEERQRGNFPDRFSGHQFPNYSSELNVNALLLGDSALYLCASSLKEGASGQPQHFGDGTRLSIL.

This clone was picked up one time. The chain combines TRBV6-6 with TRBJ1-1; no definite D call. Trimming left V 3 bases short and J 0 bases short, with 5 bases between. The CDR3 contains 13 residues. Germline V CDR1 and CDR2: MNHNY, SVGAGI (reference sequence). CDR3 bases: TGTGCCAGCAGTTATACACTGAACACTGAAGCTTTCTTT. It codes for CASSYTLNTEAFF.

In regard to this clone: Other DNA sequences in this specimen translate into the identical CDR3. V usage is TRBV30 and J usage is TRBJ1-5; TRBD1 is a possible D gene (6 bases). V was clipped by 4 bases and J by 4 bases, with 11 bases between them. The CDR3 is 13 amino acids. Germline lookup yields CDR1 GTSNPN and CDR2 SVGIG (reference sequence). The CDR3 sequence: CAWTGGGNQPQHF. In DNA, the CDR3 is TGTGCCTGGACCGGAGGGGGGAATCAGCCCCAGCATTTT.

This clone was counted a few times. The rearrangement links TRBV4-1 to TRBJ2-4, with 9 bases aligning to TRBD1. Germline-derived CDR1 and CDR2 are MGHRA and YSYEKL. J was trimmed by 6 bases and V by 4 bases; bases with no gene match: 7. CDR3 length: 15 amino acids. DNA of the CDR3: TGCGCCAGCAGCCCCGGGACAGGGAGAGGAAACATTCAGTACTTC. This sequence encodes CASSPGTGRGNIQYF.

The chain is built from TRBV5-1 and TRBJ1-3; 9 positions match TRBD1. Germline V CDR1 and CDR2: SGHRS, YFSETQ. The CDR3 contains 16 residues. The junction had 9 bases not matched to a gene; V was cut back by 4 bases and J by 4 bases. The CDR3 loop reads CASSPGQGRRGNTIYF. CDR3 nucleotides: TGCGCCAGCAGCCCGGGACAGGGCCGGAGGGGAAACACCATATATTTT.

The chain uses TRBV7-2 and TRBJ2-5, with TRBD1 matching over 8 bases. V shed 3 bases, J shed 4 bases, and the junction held 4 bases outside the gene matches. The CDR3 length is 14 residues. Germline-derived CDR1 and CDR2 are SGHTA and FQGNSA. CDR3 DNA sequence: TGTGCCAGCAGCTTTCCCGACAGGGGAGAGACCCAGTACTTC. This encodes CASSFPDRGETQYF.

This chain joins TRBV7-8 and TRBJ1-2; 10 positions agree with TRBD1. The J segment lost 7 bases and the V segment lost 3 bases, leaving 11 bases of the junction unmatched. The CDR3 covers 16 residues. CDR1 SGHVS and CDR2 FQNEAQ come from the germline V gene. CDR3 loop: CASSLGSVDRGSGYTF. CDR3 in DNA: TGTGCCAGCAGCTTGGGGTCGGTGGACAGGGGGTCTGGCTACACCTTC.

The chain combines TRBV6-4 with TRBJ1-5; TRBD1 is a possible D gene (5 bases). V was clipped by 6 bases and J by 6 bases, with 12 bases between them. The CDR3 length is 13 residues. CDR1 is MRHNA, CDR2 SNTAGT, per germline. CDR3 sequence: CASSREEGQPQHF. The CDR3 bases are TGTGCCAGCAGCAGGGAGGAGGGTCAGCCCCAGCATTTT.

This clone showed up just a few times. J is TRBJ1-4 and V is TRBV7-8; 8 bases fit TRBD1. V shed 5 bases and J 3 bases; nucleotides not matched to a gene: 11. Germline CDR1 and CDR2: SGHVS and FQNEAQ. The length of the CDR3 is 17 residues. As DNA, the CDR3 is TGTGCCAGCAGCGATTGGGACAGGCGACCCTCTAATGAAAAACTGTTTTTT. Translating gives CASSDWDRRPSNEKLFF. The full variable domain, in which reference TRBV7-8 and TRBJ1-4 provide the parts outside the CDR3, is GAGVSQSPRYKVAKRGQDVALRCDPISGHVSLFWYQQALGQGPEFLTYFQNEAQLDKSGLPSDRFFAERPEGSVSTLKIQRTQQEDSAVYLCASSDWDRRPSNEKLFFGSGTQLSVL.

V gene TRBV4-3 combines with J gene TRBJ1-5; D call uncertain. Germline V lookup: CDR1 LGHNA, CDR2 YSLEER. The CDR3 runs to 15 residues. The V and J ends lost 0 bases and 4 bases respectively, with 10 bases between them. The CDR3 DNA follows: TGCGCCAGCAGCCAAGATAGGGAACCTAATCAGCCCCAGCATTTT. Amino acids: CASSQDREPNQPQHF.

In this sample, this clone turned up once. This rearrangement joins TRBV2 to TRBJ2-1; TRBD2 matches at 7 bases. CDR1 is SNHLY, CDR2 FYNNEI, per germline. There are 13 residues in the CDR3. Losses at the gene ends were 8 bases for V and 1 base for J; bases not matched to a gene: 2. In nucleotides, the CDR3 is TGTGCCAGCGGACTAGATTCCTACAATGAGCAGTTCTTC. Protein: CASGLDSYNEQFF.

This clone turned up a few times. This chain links TRBV7-2 with TRBJ2-3; a possible D gene is TRBD1 (6 bases). The CDR3 sequence is 14 residues long. CDR1 SGHTA and CDR2 FQGNSA come from the germline V gene. V gave up 7 bases and J gave up 4 bases, with 15 bases separating them. As DNA, the CDR3 is TGTGCCAGCAAAGGGCAGGGGCTTTCAGATACGCAGTATTTT. The encoded protein is CASKGQGLSDTQYF.

V and J are TRBV7-6 and TRBJ2-1, with TRBD2 matching over 9 bases. Per the germline V gene, CDR1 is SGHVS and CDR2 is FNYEAQ. There are 13 residues in the CDR3. Germline trimming cut 5 bases from V and 9 bases from J; bases unmatched to any gene: 5. DNA of the CDR3: TGTGCCAGCAGCCCTAGCGGGGTGAGTGAGCAGTTCTTC. Its protein product is CASSPSGVSEQFF.

The rearrangement links TRBV19 to TRBJ1-1, with D perhaps matching TRBD1 (5 bases). The CDR3 has 15 amino acids. Germline V gives CDR1 LNHDA, CDR2 SQIVND (reference sequence). Trimming removed 4 bases from V and 4 bases from J, with 16 bases in between. CDR3 loop: CASSSGTIRGTEAFF. In nucleotides, the CDR3 is TGTGCCAGTAGTAGCGGCACGATAAGGGGCACTGAAGCTTTCTTT.

V and J are TRBV5-1 and TRBJ2-5, with TRBD1 matching 11 bases. This CDR3 is 16 amino acids long. V lost 5 bases to trimming and J lost 2 bases; unmatched junction nucleotides: 8. CDR1 is SGHRS, CDR2 YFSETQ, per germline. The CDR3 DNA reads as TGCGCCAGCAGACCAAGGGACAGGGGGATACAAGAGACCCAGTACTTC. Translated, it gives CASRPRDRGIQETQYF.

This sequence joins TRBV5-4 and TRBJ2-5; TRBD1 matches at 9 bases. Unmatched junction bases numbered 6, after V lost 2 bases and J lost 7 bases. The germline CDR1 and CDR2 sequences are SGHNT and YYREEE (reference sequence). The CDR3 length is 14 residues. This chain's CDR3 is CASSFRDRALTQYF. The CDR3 DNA reads TGTGCCAGCAGCTTCCGGGACAGGGCCCTGACCCAGTACTTC.

The chain uses TRBV2 and TRBJ2-5; D might be TRBD2 (6 bases). In germline, CDR1 is SNHLY, CDR2 FYNNEI. The CDR3 covers 13 residues. V lost 4 bases, J lost 5 bases, and 11 bases lay in between. In DNA, the CDR3 is TGTGCCAGCAGTGTTACTAGCTATGAGACCCAGTACTTC. It codes for CASSVTSYETQYF.

The chain is built from TRBV6-1 and TRBJ1-4; 7 bases fit TRBD1. The V gene end was trimmed by 5 bases and the J gene end by 8 bases; junction bases not matched to a gene: 8. CDR3 length equals 14 residues. Germline V CDR1 and CDR2: MNHNS, SASEGT. The CDR3 is CASSPQTGREKLFF. DNA of the CDR3: TGTGCCAGCAGTCCCCAGACAGGGAGGGAAAAACTGTTTTTT.

V gene TRBV21-1 combines with J gene TRBJ1-3; the table gives TRBD1 as D, unverified against the DNA. TRBV21-1 constitutes a pseudogene. The CDR3 runs to 13 residues. The CDR3 spells CASSSSSGNTIYF. The DNA for the CDR3 is TGTGCCAGCAGCTCCAGCTCTGGAAACACCATATATTTT.

The V and J genes are TRBV6-5 and TRBJ2-7; 8 bases match TRBD1. CDR3 length: 14 residues. The germline CDR1 and CDR2 sequences are MNHEY and SVGAGI. V was pared by 2 bases and J by 3 bases, with 3 bases of the junction left unmatched. CDR3 DNA: TGTGCCAGCAGTTACCAGGGGGCCCTCTACGAGCAGTACTTC. It is translated as CASSYQGALYEQYF.

This chain connects TRBV29-1 to TRBJ1-1, with 7 bases lining up with TRBD1. V lost 6 bases, J lost 4 bases, and 8 bases stayed unmatched. From germline, CDR1 is SQVTM and CDR2 ANQGSEA. The length of the CDR3 is 13 residues. The CDR3 sequence is CSVRQGLGTEAFF. Written as DNA, the CDR3 is TGCAGCGTCCGACAGGGTTTGGGCACTGAAGCTTTCTTT.

Remarks on this clone: The identical CDR3 is also encoded by other nucleotide sequences in the sample. The rearrangement links TRBV28 to TRBJ1-5; D call uncertain. CDR1 is MDHEN, CDR2 SYDVKM, per germline. The CDR3 has 12 amino acids. This chain's CDR3 is CAGAGGNQPQHF. For the CDR3, the DNA is TGTGCAGGTGCAGGAGGCAATCAGCCCCAGCATTTT.

This clone was detected only once. The chain carries TRBV28 and TRBJ2-1; 10 bases line up with TRBD2. This CDR3 has 17 amino acids. CDR1 is MDHEN, CDR2 SYDVKM, per germline. V was pared by 3 bases and J by 4 bases, with 9 bases of the junction left unmatched. CDR3 nucleotide sequence: TGTGCCAGCAGTTTTAATCTCGGACTAGCGGAATACAATGAGCAGTTCTTC. This translates into CASSFNLGLAEYNEQFF.

This clone was seen only once. The CDR3 coding sequence is TGCGCCAGCAGCCAAGATCCAGCGGGGGGGCCGGAGACCCAGTACTTC. Translated: CASSQDPAGGPETQYF. V usage is TRBV4-3 and J usage is TRBJ2-5; the match to TRBD2 covers 10 bases. CDR1 and CDR2 from the germline V gene are LGHNA and YSLEER. The CDR3 totals 16 residues. Trimming took 0 bases from V and 5 from J; bases not matched to a gene: 6.

V is TRBV4-1 and J is TRBJ2-2, with 8 bases fitting TRBD2. The CDR3 totals 19 residues. Germline assignment: CDR1 MGHRA and CDR2 YSYEKL. Trimming removed 11 bases from V and 0 bases from J; junction bases left unmatched: 20. Here the CDR3 DNA reads TGCGCCTCTAGGGGGTATATAGCGGGGCGGGCTACGAACACCGGGGAGCTGTTTTTT. Amino acids: CASRGYIAGRATNTGELFF.

This clone showed up just a few times. Germline is not matched at one junction end, which may reflect a read error. V usage is TRBV5-4 and J usage is TRBJ2-7; the match to TRBD1 covers 7 bases. The CDR3 runs to 13 residues. Germline lookup yields CDR1 SGHNT and CDR2 YYREEE (reference sequence). CDR3 loop: CASSFRDRPEQDF. CDR3 sequence (DNA): TGTGCCAGCAGCTTCCGGGACAGACCGGAGCAGGACTTC.

The CDR3 bases are TGCGCCAGCAGCCAAGATTGGGGGATCCAAGAGACCCAGTACTTC. It yields the protein CASSQDWGIQETQYF. This chain uses TRBV4-1 with TRBJ2-5; D tentatively reads TRBD1 or TRBD2 (5 bases each). There are 15 residues in the CDR3. V was pared by 0 bases and J by 1 base, with 9 bases between. Germline lookup yields CDR1 MGHRA and CDR2 YSYEKL.

There are a few counts of this clone. V is TRBV7-2 and J is TRBJ1-1, with D uncertain. This CDR3 contains 14 residues. Looked up from germline, CDR1 is SGHTA and CDR2 is FQGNSA. Trimming took 4 bases from V and 4 from J, leaving 13 bases between them. CDR3 nucleotides: TGTGCCAGCAGCTCGCCGGGGTGGGGCACTGAAGCTTTCTTT. Its protein is CASSSPGWGTEAFF.

This chain connects TRBV18 to TRBJ2-7, with D perhaps being TRBD1 or TRBD2 (5 bases each). V shed 3 bases and J shed 1 base, with 7 bases lying between them. The CDR3 covers 13 residues. Germline CDR1 KGHSH, CDR2 LQKENI. CDR3 loop: CASSPGESYEQYF. In DNA form, the CDR3 reads TGTGCCAGCTCACCGGGGGAATCCTACGAGCAGTACTTC.